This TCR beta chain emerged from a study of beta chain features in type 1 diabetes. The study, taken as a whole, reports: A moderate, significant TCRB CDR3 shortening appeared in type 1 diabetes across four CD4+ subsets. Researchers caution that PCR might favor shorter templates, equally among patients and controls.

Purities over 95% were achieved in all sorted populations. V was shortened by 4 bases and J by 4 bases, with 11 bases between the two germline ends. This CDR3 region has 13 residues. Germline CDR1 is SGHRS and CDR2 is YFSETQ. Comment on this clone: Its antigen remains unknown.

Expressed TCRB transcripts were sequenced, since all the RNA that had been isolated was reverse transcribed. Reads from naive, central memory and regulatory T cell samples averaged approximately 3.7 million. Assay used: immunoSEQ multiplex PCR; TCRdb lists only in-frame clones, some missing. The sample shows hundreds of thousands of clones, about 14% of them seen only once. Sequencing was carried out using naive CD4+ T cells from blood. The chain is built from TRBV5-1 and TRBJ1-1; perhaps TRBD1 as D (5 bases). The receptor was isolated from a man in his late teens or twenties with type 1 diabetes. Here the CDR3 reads CASSTRQFTEAFF. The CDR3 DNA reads TGCGCCAGCAGCACTAGACAGTTCACTGAAGCTTTCTTT. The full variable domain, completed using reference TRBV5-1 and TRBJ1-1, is KAGVTQTPRYLIKTRGQQVTLSCSPISGHRSVSWYQQTPGQGLQFLFEYFSETQRNKGNFPGRFSGRQFSNSRSEMNVSTLELGDSALYLCASSTRQFTEAFFGQGTRLTVV.